What follows describes a single T cell receptor beta chain. Antigen unknown. This sample was taken from a study of T cell responses to AZD1222 COVID-19 vaccine. General study points: Spike was spanned by vaccine-associated CD4 TCRs, which were dominant at 160-218 and 743-854.

The CDR3 covers 13 residues. V was clipped by 7 bases and J by 7 bases, with 11 bases between them. Germline CDR1 is MNHEY and CDR2 is SVGAGI. Here immunoSEQ multiplex PCR was the method, and the copy in TCRdb shows in-frame clones only, minus some. The table lists 60,000 to 90,000 clones, 80% to 90% of them singletons. This TCR was sampled from an adult who received the AZD1222 COVID-19 vaccine. The sample was peripheral blood, taken 28 days after the second AZD1222 dose. This rearrangement joins TRBV6-5 to TRBJ1-6; D is unresolved. Here the CDR3 DNA reads TGTGCCAGCAAGTTAGAGCAGAATTCACCCCTCCACTTT. Residues: CASKLEQNSPLHF.